This T cell receptor beta chain was identified in a study of CD8+ T cells in alopecia areata. The CDR3 consists of 15 residues. The trim removed 1 base at V and 5 bases at J, leaving 7 bases unmatched. The V gene's germline CDR1 is MGHRA and CDR2 YSYEKL. Sequencing relied on a cDNA template that was reverse transcribed from extracted RNA. Only in-frame clones appear in the TCRdb table, and some are missing; sequencing was by immunoSEQ multiplex PCR. This sample has 140,000 to 150,000 clones, with approximately 65% found just once. Sequenced input: CD8+ T cells sorted from blood. The sequence derives from a human donor in good health. The chain is built from TRBV4-1 and TRBJ2-5; 7 bases are a match to TRBD2. CDR3 in DNA: TGCGCCAGCAGCCAAGTCCAATCCGGGAGGGAGACCCAGTACTTC. Its protein product is CASSQVQSGRETQYF.